A single sample gave rise to the 21 T cell receptor beta chains below, sequenced in a study of shared clonotypes between healthy human individuals. CD45RO-negative CD8 cells positively selected for CCR7 made up the naive population, which excluded terminally differentiated effector memory CD45RA+ cells. TCRdb's copy holds only in-frame clones and misses some; the assay was immunoSEQ multiplex PCR. The sample lists some 2,000,000 clones; about 94% were seen once. The sample comprised naive CD8+ T cells sorted from blood. The source of these receptors is a man aged 18 to 30 in good health.

This rearrangement joins TRBV27 to TRBJ1-2, with D hard to call. Germline CDR1 is MNHEY and CDR2 is SMNVEV (reference sequence). With 4 bases removed from V and 4 bases from J, the gap between germline ends came to 19 bases. This CDR3 is built from 16 residues. The CDR3 sequence is CASSSPQLRGSYGYTF. CDR3 nucleotide sequence: TGTGCCAGCAGTTCGCCACAACTCCGTGGCAGCTATGGCTACACCTTC.

In its sample, this clone was seen once. This chain connects TRBV30 to TRBJ1-5; possible D gene TRBD1, 5 bases. CDR3 length: 13 amino acids. CDR1 and CDR2 (germline): GTSNPN, SVGIG (reference sequence). Trimming left V 3 bases short and J 7 bases short, with 13 bases between. CDR3 protein: CAWSFGEGQPQHF. CDR3 in DNA: TGTGCCTGGAGCTTCGGGGAGGGGCAGCCCCAGCATTTT.

The chain recombines TRBV5-3 with TRBJ1-6, with D unresolved. TRBV5-3 is marked as an open reading frame, function uncertain. The ends were cut back, 4 bases at V and 10 bases at J, with 12 bases in the middle. This CDR3 comprises 13 residues. The CDR3 is CARSPGLHSPLHF. CDR3 DNA sequence: TGTGCCAGAAGCCCAGGACTGCACTCACCCCTCCACTTT.

The J gene is TRBJ2-2, the V gene TRBV4-1; D is uncertain. The germline V and J ends were trimmed by 5 bases and 4 bases, with 8 bases remaining between them. The CDR3 extends over 13 amino acids. Germline CDR1 MGHRA, CDR2 YSYEKL. This chain's CDR3 is CASSSYGTGELFF. The CDR3 DNA is TGCGCCAGCAGCTCCTATGGCACCGGGGAGCTGTTTTTT.

Comments on this clone: This specimen includes other DNA sequences encoding the same CDR3. The CDR3 nucleotides read TGCGCCAGCAGCCTTAAGGCTAGCGGGACCTACGAGCAGTACTTC. Translating it yields CASSLKASGTYEQYF. The chain links TRBV4-1 to TRBJ2-7, with TRBD2 matching over 9 bases. V was pared by 4 bases and J by 2 bases, with 6 bases of the junction left unmatched. Germline lookup yields CDR1 MGHRA and CDR2 YSYEKL. This CDR3 has 15 amino acids.

The gene calls are TRBV5-1 and TRBJ2-3; D gene uncertain. This CDR3 contains 15 residues. CDR1 is SGHRS, CDR2 YFSETQ, per germline. The V gene lost 0 bases and the J gene lost 0 bases, with 8 bases spanning the gap. The CDR3 loop reads CASSLEPSSTDTQYF. The CDR3 nucleotides read TGCGCCAGCAGCTTGGAGCCATCTAGCACAGATACGCAGTATTTT.

V is TRBV10-1 and J is TRBJ2-1; a weak D match, TRBD2 (8 bases). With 5 bases removed from V and 2 bases from J, the gap between germline ends came to 22 bases. Germline CDR1 WNHNN, CDR2 SYGVQD (reference sequence). The CDR3 totals 18 residues. The CDR3 DNA reads TGCGCCAGCAGTCTGGAGGGGGCGGGAGGAAGGACCTACAATGAGCAGTTCTTC. Its translation is CASSLEGAGGRTYNEQFF.

This clone was recorded once. The chain is built from TRBV19 and TRBJ2-7, with 10 positions matching TRBD2. Germline V gives CDR1 LNHDA, CDR2 SQIVND (reference sequence). J gave up 5 bases and V 1 base, and 8 bases lay outside the gene matches. This CDR3 is 16 amino acids long. Here the CDR3 DNA reads TGTGCCAGTAGTATAGTTGGTCCTAGCGGGAGCCACGAGCAGTACTTC. Translated: CASSIVGPSGSHEQYF.

The chain carries TRBV13 and TRBJ1-3; 7 bases are a match to TRBD1. The length of the CDR3 is 13 residues. Losses at the gene ends were 5 bases for V and 8 bases for J; bases not matched to a gene: 6. Germline assignment: CDR1 PRHDT and CDR2 FYEKMQ (reference sequence). The CDR3 DNA sequence: TGTGCCAGCAGCGAGGACAGGTCGCACACCATATATTTT. Amino acids: CASSEDRSHTIYF.

This clone came up once. The rearrangement uses TRBV5-1 and TRBJ2-3; maybe TRBD1 (6 bases). The ends were cut back, 4 bases at V and 1 base at J, with 13 bases in the middle. Germline CDR1 SGHRS, CDR2 YFSETQ. This CDR3 has 15 residues. The CDR3 sequence: CASSQARTGTDTQYF. The CDR3 nucleotides read TGCGCCAGCAGCCAGGCAAGGACAGGCACAGATACGCAGTATTTT.

Of note for this clone: Other DNA variants within this sample encode the same CDR3. The CDR3, as DNA: TGCGCCAGCAGCCAAGTTCAGGGGTCCTCCTACGAGCAGTACTTC. This encodes CASSQVQGSSYEQYF. The V gene is TRBV4-1, the J gene TRBJ2-7, with TRBD1 as a possible D gene (6 bases). Deletions cut 1 base from V and 0 bases from J, with 10 bases between. Germline V gene lookup returns CDR1 MGHRA and CDR2 YSYEKL. There are 15 residues in the CDR3.

This clone was found once. This chain links TRBV13 with TRBJ1-2; D is possibly TRBD1 (6 bases). The CDR3 runs to 13 residues. Deletions cut 7 bases from V and 5 bases from J, with 14 bases between. Germline lookup yields CDR1 PRHDT and CDR2 FYEKMQ (reference sequence). Here the CDR3 reads CASTGEGEYGYTF. As DNA, the CDR3 is TGTGCCAGCACCGGGGAGGGGGAGTATGGCTACACCTTC.

The chain couples TRBV4-2 to TRBJ2-7; D remains unclear. The V end lost 5 bases, the J end lost 3 bases, and 8 bases lay between the germline ends. The CDR3 contains 12 residues. Germline assignment: CDR1 LGHNA and CDR2 YNFKEQ. In nucleotides, the CDR3 is TGTGCCAGCAGCTGGGGAAGCTACGAGCAGTACTTC. Its translation: CASSWGSYEQYF.

V is TRBV6-1 and J is TRBJ1-1, with TRBD1 as a possible D gene (6 bases). CDR1 and CDR2 from the germline V gene are MNHNS and SASEGT. This CDR3 is 15 amino acids long. The V gene lost 7 bases and the J gene lost 2 bases, with 17 bases spanning the gap. The CDR3 bases are TGTGCCAGCAACCTTGCGGGACACTTAAACACTGAAGCTTTCTTT. As protein: CASNLAGHLNTEAFF.

This clone was seen once. This rearrangement joins TRBV5-4 to TRBJ1-1; D remains unclear. From germline, CDR1 is SGHNT and CDR2 YYREEE (reference sequence). This CDR3 is 13 amino acids long. The V end was cut by 5 bases, the J end by 0 bases, with 8 bases between. This CDR3 reads CASRNSLNTEAFF. The CDR3 coding sequence is TGTGCCAGCAGAAACAGCTTGAACACTGAAGCTTTCTTT. The complete variable domain, with remaining parts taken from reference TRBV5-4 and TRBJ1-1, reads ETGVTQSPTHLIKTRGQQVTLRCSSQSGHNTVSWYQQALGQGPQFIFQYYREEENGRGNFPPRFSGLQFPNYSSELNVNALELDDSALYLCASRNSLNTEAFFGQGTRLTVV.

V usage is TRBV7-2 and J usage is TRBJ2-2; possibly TRBD1 for D (6 bases). Germline V gene data show CDR1 as SGHTA and CDR2 as FQGNSA. V lost 5 bases and J 3 bases, leaving 16 bases between the germline ends. CDR3 length equals 16 residues. The CDR3 is CASSPPDRLYTGELFF. The CDR3 DNA reads TGTGCCAGCAGCCCACCGGACAGATTATACACCGGGGAGCTGTTTTTT.

This clone was recorded once. J is TRBJ2-1 and V is TRBV15; D unclear. Germline V gene data show CDR1 as LNHNV and CDR2 as YYDKDF (reference sequence). Trimming removed 1 base from V and 6 bases from J, with 7 bases in between. CDR3 length: 13 residues. As DNA, the CDR3 is TGTGCCACCAGCAGAGTCCCGGGCAATGAGCAGTTCTTC. Its translation: CATSRVPGNEQFF.

The chain joins TRBV28 to TRBJ1-2, with D maybe TRBD1 (5 bases). This CDR3 spans 16 amino acids. CDR1 is MDHEN and CDR2 is SYDVKM in the germline V gene. The V end was cut by 0 bases, the J end by 0 bases, with 11 bases between. The CDR3 region has the DNA TGTGCCAGCAGTTTATGGAAGGGGCCAGCTAACTATGGCTACACCTTC. Translated, it gives CASSLWKGPANYGYTF.

This chain connects TRBV27 to TRBJ2-3; no clear D gene. The CDR3 totals 11 residues. The ends were cut back, 7 bases at V and 5 bases at J, with 7 bases in the middle. CDR1 is MNHEY and CDR2 is SMNVEV in the germline V gene (reference sequence). The CDR3 sequence is CASTSGDTQYF. The CDR3 DNA reads TGTGCCAGCACCTCTGGAGATACGCAGTATTTT.

This clone was counted only a few times. The same CDR3 also results from other DNA sequences found in this sample. V gene TRBV9 combines with J gene TRBJ2-2; D is unclear. The CDR3 length is 12 residues. Trimming cost V 3 bases and J 0 bases, with 0 bases left between them. The germline V gene has CDR1 SGDLS and CDR2 YYNGEE. The CDR3 sequence: CASSANTGELFF. The CDR3 region has the DNA TGTGCCAGCAGCGCGAACACCGGGGAGCTGTTTTTT.

V and J are TRBV13 and TRBJ2-5; D possibly uses TRBD1 or TRBD2 (6 bases each). Germline assignment: CDR1 PRHDT and CDR2 FYEKMQ (reference sequence). Trimming removed 5 bases at V and 5 bases at J, with 21 bases between. The CDR3 totals 16 residues. This chain's CDR3 is CASSPGWGAPRETQYF. CDR3 DNA: TGTGCCAGCAGCCCCGGCTGGGGGGCCCCCAGGGAGACCCAGTACTTC.